The present T cell receptor beta chain was sequenced within a study of Graves' ophthalmopathy and Graves' hyperthyroidism. Germline-derived CDR1 and CDR2 are ENHRY and SYGVKD. The CDR3 is 18 residues long. Trimming pared 0 bases from V and 6 bases from J, leaving 23 bases between. Using RNA transcripts, the TCR beta CDR3 regions were amplified. Following a first-round RT-PCR that used HTBI primers, a second-round multiplex PCR was carried out. TCRdb re-called the multiplex PCR reads with MiXCR, one entry per CDR3 protein. The sample has approximately 640,000 distinct CDR3 sequences, over 40% seen once. This clonotype was seen many times.

The clonotype comes from an adult man with Graves' ophthalmopathy. The chain links TRBV10-3 to TRBJ1-2; D is undetermined. The sequenced sample consisted of peripheral blood. This CDR3 is CAISESIDGRERSDGYTF. The CDR3 region has the DNA TGTGCCATCAGTGAGTCTATTGACGGAAGGGAGCGGAGTGATGGCTACACCTTC.